This T cell receptor beta chain was sequenced in a study of graft-versus-host responses after intestinal transplantation. Turning to the study itself: Tacrolimus plus steroids were given to all recipients for about three years, preceded by anti-thymocyte globulin induction.

The assay was immunoSEQ multiplex PCR, and TCRdb's table has in-frame clones only and misses some. The table shows some 55,000 clones, with 91% occurring only once. As to this clone: The target antigen is unknown.

V was pared by 2 bases and J by 3 bases, with 10 bases of the junction left unmatched. Germline V gene lookup returns CDR1 SGHRS and CDR2 YFSETQ. CDR3 length equals 16 residues. Regarding the study as a whole: The presence of high graft-versus-host to host-versus-graft clonal ratios in allografts characterized patients with graft-donor T cell macrochimerism. There was an association between peak levels of circulating GvH clones and early post-transplant HvG declines. GvH clones detected in recipient marrow included some appearing first in ileum or blood.

The source of this sequence is a human patient who received an intestinal transplant, so some T cells may come from the graft donor. The sequencing used PBMCs, collected approximately 97 weeks after intestinal transplant. The chain recombines TRBV5-1 with TRBJ2-7, with TRBD2 matching over 8 bases. This CDR3 is CASSFSGGAYYYEQYF. The CDR3 DNA sequence: TGCGCCAGCAGCTTCTCCGGGGGGGCCTACTACTACGAGCAGTACTTC.